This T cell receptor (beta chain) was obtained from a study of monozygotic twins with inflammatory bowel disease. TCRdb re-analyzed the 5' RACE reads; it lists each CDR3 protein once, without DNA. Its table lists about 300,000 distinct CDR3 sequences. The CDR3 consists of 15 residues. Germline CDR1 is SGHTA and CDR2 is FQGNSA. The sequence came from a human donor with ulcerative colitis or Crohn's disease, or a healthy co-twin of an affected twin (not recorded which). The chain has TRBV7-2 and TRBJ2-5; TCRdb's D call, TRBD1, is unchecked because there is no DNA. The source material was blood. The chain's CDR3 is CASSLGTGAWETQYF.